The following is a T cell receptor beta chain sequence with its context. Each participant's cohort was designated according to participant-reported clinical history. This sample was taken from a study of blood T cell repertoires in COVID-19. Across the study: The cDNA or gDNA used as material had been derived from T cells, B-cell-depleted T cells, or PBMCs.

This CDR3 contains 14 residues. With 4 bases clipped from V and 8 bases from J, the junction kept 11 bases outside the gene matches. CDR1 and CDR2 from the germline V gene are SGHNT and YYREEE (reference sequence). As processed by the authors: Estimation of nucleated cell counts was performed using reference gene primer amplification. Sequencing used immunoSEQ multiplex PCR; TCRdb keeps in-frame clones, though not all of them. V, J and clone size derive from that table, while D and trimming were established from the DNA sequence. The sample shows about 270,000 clones, 70% to 90% of them seen only once.

The sequence came from a woman aged 25 to 39 with acute COVID-19. Material for sequencing was PBMCs or T cells enriched from blood (not recorded which). The J gene is TRBJ1-1, the V gene TRBV5-4; 7 bases align to TRBD1. The CDR3 here is CASSTLRQGLEAFF. The CDR3 DNA reads as TGTGCCAGCAGCACTCTGCGACAGGGCTTAGAAGCTTTCTTT.